The present TCR beta chain was sequenced within a study of T cell changes during pregnancy in multiple sclerosis. Sequencing used immunoSEQ multiplex PCR; TCRdb keeps in-frame clones, though not all of them. The sample includes about 14,000 clones, roughly 90% of them seen just once. This clone was seen a single time. The source of this sequence is a female donor in good health, enrolled as a control in a pregnancy study. The sample was CD8+ T cells from peripheral blood mononuclear cells, taken after pregnancy.

CDR3 DNA sequence: TGTGCCAGCAGTGTTGAGGACTTTTATGGCTACACCTTC. This encodes CASSVEDFYGYTF. The rearrangement links TRBV6-1 to TRBJ1-2; no firm D call. CDR1 and CDR2 (germline): MNHNS, SASEGT. Trimming cost V 4 bases and J 5 bases, with 11 bases left between them. The CDR3 is 13 amino acids.